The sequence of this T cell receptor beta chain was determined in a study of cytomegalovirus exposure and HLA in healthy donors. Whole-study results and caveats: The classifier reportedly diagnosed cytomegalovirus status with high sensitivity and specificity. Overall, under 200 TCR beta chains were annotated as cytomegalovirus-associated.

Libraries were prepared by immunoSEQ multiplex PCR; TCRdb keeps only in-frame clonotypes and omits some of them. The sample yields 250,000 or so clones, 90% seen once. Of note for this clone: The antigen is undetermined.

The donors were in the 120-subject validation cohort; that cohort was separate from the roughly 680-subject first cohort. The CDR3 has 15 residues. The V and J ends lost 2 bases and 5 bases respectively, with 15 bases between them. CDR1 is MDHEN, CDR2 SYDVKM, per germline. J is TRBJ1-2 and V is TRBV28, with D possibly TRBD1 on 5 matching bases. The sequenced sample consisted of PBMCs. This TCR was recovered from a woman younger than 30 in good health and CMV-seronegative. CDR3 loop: CASSLVPGRGYGYTF. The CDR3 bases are TGTGCCAGCAGTTTAGTGCCGGGGAGGGGTTATGGCTACACCTTC.